This T cell receptor (beta chain) was identified in a study of beta chain features in type 1 diabetes (dated by TCRdb to the late 2010s). About the full investigation: Patients and healthy donors did not differ in mean age, gender distribution, total cell number or subset yield. A total of over 90,000,000 sorted cells were examined across all samples, and a strong correlation was observed between cell number per subset and RNA yield. In the study, recently diagnosed type 1 diabetes patients and matched healthy donors were compared on the TCRB repertoires of their sorted circulating CD4+ T cell subsets. Regulatory and stem cell-like memory subsets were obtained from only 8 patients and about eight healthy donors, while naive and central memory subsets were obtained from all 28 donors.

All of the isolated RNA was reverse transcribed with the High Capacity cDNA Reverse Transcription Kit, so expressed TCRB transcripts were sequenced. Naive, central memory and regulatory T cell samples underwent deep immunoSEQ sequencing, averaging about 3.57 million total reads per sample. Sorted cells were lysed in RLT buffer, and RNA was extracted using DNase-treated RNeasy Micro or Mini kits according to cell number. To prevent cross-contamination, every cell subset was processed on its own, while patient and healthy donor samples were processed together. The immunoSEQ multiplex PCR was used to amplify TCRB sequences from cDNA, generating 87-bp fragments that spanned the CDR3 region. Sequencing of the amplicons was performed on the Illumina HiSeq platform. The published analysis was carried out like this. PCR bias was corrected computationally using synthetic template baselines, and reads within Hamming distance 2 were collapsed, with unmergeable singletons discarded. Reads were aligned against IMGT to assign V, D and J genes, CDR3 length and insertions or deletions at six rearrangement sites. Within each subset, clonotype counts were normalized to sorted cell number, and only after that were true diversity and Gini coefficients computed with the tcR R package. The overlap coefficient, calculated on TCRB nucleotide sequences, was used to measure repertoire sharing. As a proxy for the pre-selection repertoire, out-of-frame TCRB sequences from naive cells were analyzed. As stored in TCRdb, this immuneACCESS dataset retains in-frame rearrangements with V and J assigned. A fraction of the clones does not appear; measured against another copy, unresolved V genes explain less than half of the discrepancy, and the remainder lacks a known reason. V and J calls and clone size follow that table, whereas D and trimming were derived from the DNA. The sample table shows about 700,000 clones, and around 15% are seen once. Together, the top ten hold roughly 0.022% of the sample.

This clone appeared a few times. Its recognized antigen is unknown. A junction boundary mismatches the germline segment, possibly from a read error. From each donor, a single peripheral blood sample of about 116 mL on average was drawn into heparinised tubes. A BD FACSAria II was used to sort naive, central memory, regulatory and stem cell-like memory CD4+ T cells with a panel that included CD45RO, CCR7, CD25, CD127, CD95 and CD27. A purity above 98% was achieved for all sorted populations. PBMCs were isolated right away by Lymphoprep density gradient centrifugation and were stained directly, without culture. So that batch effects would be minimized, each experiment stained and sorted samples in pairs, pairing one healthy donor with one patient. Overall results and qualifications from the work: The naive, central memory and regulatory TCRB repertoires appeared to resemble one another more closely among patients than among healthy donors. Type 1 diabetes patients showed a moderate but significant shortening of TCRB CDR3 length in all four CD4+ subsets. Because cDNA was sequenced instead of genomic DNA, highly expressing activated cells could be over-represented, though the groups showed no difference in activation or CD3 levels. Shorter templates might have been favored by PCR, but patient and control samples were amplified and corrected together, so both groups would have been affected equally by any skew. At VDJ recombination sites, type 1 diabetes patients had fewer insertions and more deleted nucleotides, which implies abnormalities in thymic rearrangement. Because small numbers of individuals were included in the HLA sub-analyses, any influence of HLA type on TCRB rearrangement was left unresolved.

Reading the germline V gene (reference sequence) gives CDR1 SSHAT and CDR2 FNYEAQ. From the cysteine through the phenylalanine, the CDR3 covers 13 amino acids. Here the CDR3 DNA is all that survives: 39 bases in frame from base 1. Sample: naive CD4+ T cells from blood. Reading the label with the study, this specimen's cell subset or site is: true naive CD4+ T cells. This sequence originates from a man aged 18 to 30 with type 1 diabetes. The V and J genes are TRBV7-7 and TRBJ1-3; no confident D gene assignment can be made. The DNA sequence is TGTGCTAGCAGCTTAGCGGCCGAGGACACCATATATTTT. Protein translation: CASSLAAEDTIYF.